The 18 T cell receptor beta chains presented below share a single source sample, sequenced in a study of cytomegalovirus exposure and HLA in healthy donors. The PCR used 60 Vbeta and 13 Jbeta primers. The table came from immunoSEQ multiplex PCR; TCRdb's copy has only in-frame clones and leaves some out. The sample table sets out around 100,000 clones. Sequencing was carried out using PBMCs. These receptors all come from a woman in her thirties in good health and CMV-seronegative.

The chain couples TRBV28 to TRBJ2-7; D not resolved. Trimming removed 3 bases from V and 3 bases from J, with 6 bases in between. There are 12 residues in the CDR3. From germline, CDR1 is MDHEN and CDR2 SYDVKM. The CDR3 here is CASSFQNYEQYF. In DNA, the CDR3 is TGTGCCAGCAGTTTTCAGAACTACGAGCAGTACTTC.

The rearrangement links TRBV5-6 to TRBJ2-1; TRBD2 aligns across 7 bases. The CDR3 is made up of 15 amino acids. After removal of 4 bases from V and 3 bases from J, the junction contained 7 bases not matched to a gene. Germline CDR1 reads SGHDT; CDR2 reads YYEEEE. The CDR3 reads CASSPGLLDYNEQFF. CDR3 coding DNA: TGTGCCAGCAGCCCGGGACTACTTGACTACAATGAGCAGTTCTTC. Using reference TRBV5-6 and TRBJ2-1 for the parts outside the CDR3, the full variable domain is DAGVTQSPTHLIKTRGQQVTLRCSPKSGHDTVSWYQQALGQGPQFIFQYYEEEERQRGNFPDRFSGHQFPNYSSELNVNALLLGDSALYLCASSPGLLDYNEQFFGPGTRLTVL.

This chain uses TRBV30 with TRBJ1-4; D remains ambiguous. CDR1 is GTSNPN and CDR2 is SVGIG in the germline V gene (reference sequence). This CDR3 is 18 amino acids long. The germline V and J ends were trimmed by 2 bases and 4 bases, with 23 bases remaining between them. As DNA, the CDR3 is TGTGCCTGGAGTTACGCTAAACTCTGGCCTAGAGGTAATGAAAAACTGTTTTTT. This translates into CAWSYAKLWPRGNEKLFF.

The genes are TRBV7-2 and TRBJ1-1; 8 nucleotides agree with TRBD1. There are 12 residues in the CDR3. Germline values: CDR1 SGHTA, CDR2 FQGNSA. After removal of 4 bases from V and 8 bases from J, the junction contained 3 bases not matched to a gene. The CDR3 loop reads CASSSRTGEAFF. In DNA form, the CDR3 reads TGTGCCAGCAGCTCGAGGACAGGGGAAGCTTTCTTT.

The V and J genes are TRBV13 and TRBJ2-2, with D possibly matching TRBD2 (6 bases). The CDR3 contains 15 residues. Trimming pared 5 bases from V and 6 bases from J, leaving 16 bases between. CDR1 and CDR2 from the germline V gene are PRHDT and FYEKMQ (reference sequence). CDR3 residues: CASSPGVGEAGELFF. The CDR3 DNA reads TGTGCCAGCAGCCCCGGGGTTGGGGAGGCCGGGGAGCTGTTTTTT.

This rearrangement joins TRBV9 to TRBJ1-2; 7 bases map to TRBD1. The trim removed 0 bases at V and 4 bases at J, leaving 12 bases unmatched. This CDR3 has 17 residues. Germline CDR1 SGDLS, CDR2 YYNGEE. CDR3 residues: CASSVESRGALGYGYTF. DNA for the CDR3: TGTGCCAGCAGCGTAGAGTCCAGGGGGGCCCTAGGCTATGGCTACACCTTC. Using reference TRBV9 and TRBJ1-2 for the parts outside the CDR3, the full variable domain is DSGVTQTPKHLITATGQRVTLRCSPRSGDLSVYWYQQSLDQGLQFLIQYYNGEERAKGNILERFSAQQFPDLHSELNLSSLELGDSALYFCASSVESRGALGYGYTFGSGTRLTVV.

V gene TRBV19 combines with J gene TRBJ2-5; weak D call: TRBD1 (6 bases). V lost 3 bases and J lost 4, with 15 bases in between. The CDR3 totals 15 residues. Germline CDR1 and CDR2: LNHDA and SQIVND (reference sequence). CDR3 bases: TGTGCCAGTAGTATGTATGCAGGGGTGGGAGAGACCCAGTACTTC. Translating gives CASSMYAGVGETQYF. The whole variable domain, filled in from reference TRBV19 and TRBJ2-5, reads DGGITQSPKYLFRKEGQNVTLSCEQNLNHDAMYWYRQDPGQGLRLIYYSQIVNDFQKGDIAEGYSVSREKKESFPLTVTSAQKNPTAFYLCASSMYAGVGETQYFGPGTRLLVL.

The genes are TRBV5-1 and TRBJ1-4, with 9 bases that match TRBD1. Germline CDR1 SGHRS, CDR2 YFSETQ. The CDR3 runs to 16 residues. The J segment lost 8 bases and the V segment lost 0 bases, leaving 8 bases of the junction unmatched. CDR3 nucleotide sequence: TGCGCCAGCAGCTTGGGTACAGGGGGCGTAGGGGAAAAACTGTTTTTT. Its protein product is CASSLGTGGVGEKLFF.

The chain joins TRBV4-1 to TRBJ2-2, with D maybe TRBD1 (7 bases). CDR3 length: 18 amino acids. V was shortened by 1 base and J by 1 base, with 16 bases between the two germline ends. Germline CDR1 and CDR2: MGHRA and YSYEKL. This CDR3 reads CASSQGPPGGLNTGELFF. Here the CDR3 DNA reads TGCGCCAGCAGCCAAGGACCACCAGGGGGGCTGAACACCGGGGAGCTGTTTTTT.

The V call is TRBV7-9, the J call TRBJ2-7, with D perhaps matching TRBD1 (7 bases). The V gene's germline CDR1 is SEHNR and CDR2 FQNEAQ (reference sequence). V was trimmed by 5 bases and J by 3 bases, leaving 20 bases between them. CDR3 length equals 16 residues. The CDR3 DNA sequence: TGTGCCAGCAGCAACGGGGGTTGGCAGGGGGGCTACGAGCAGTACTTC. As protein: CASSNGGWQGGYEQYF.

The rearrangement links TRBV19 to TRBJ2-5; D not resolved. The CDR3 is 12 residues long. Trimming removed 6 bases at V and 4 bases at J, with 9 bases between. The germline gives CDR1 LNHDA, CDR2 SQIVND (reference sequence). CDR3 in DNA: TGTGCCAGTAGCGGGTTCCGAGAGACCCAGTACTTC. Translating it yields CASSGFRETQYF.

The rearrangement uses TRBV7-3 and TRBJ2-3; a possible D gene is TRBD2 (5 bases). With 4 bases removed from V and 1 base from J, the gap between germline ends came to 12 bases. Germline V gene lookup returns CDR1 SGHTA and CDR2 FQGTGA. The CDR3 runs to 15 residues. CDR3 nucleotides: TGTGCCAGCAGCTACAGCAACGGGGGCACAGATACGCAGTATTTT. This encodes CASSYSNGGTDTQYF.

The V gene is TRBV7-9, the J gene TRBJ1-5; 7 bases agree with TRBD1. V trimming: 5 bases; J trimming: 2 bases; junction bases outside the gene matches: 3. CDR3 length: 14 residues. Germline assignment: CDR1 SEHNR and CDR2 FQNEAQ (reference sequence). The CDR3 loop reads CASSPQGGNQPQHF. Here the CDR3 DNA reads TGTGCCAGCAGCCCTCAGGGGGGCAATCAGCCCCAGCATTTT. Complete variable domain (other parts from reference TRBV7-9 and TRBJ1-5): DTGVSQNPRHKITKRGQNVTFRCDPISEHNRLYWYRQTLGQGPEFLTYFQNEAQLEKSRLLSDRFSAERPKGSFSTLEIQRTEQGDSAMYLCASSPQGGNQPQHFGDGTRLSIL.

The V gene is TRBV5-1, the J gene TRBJ2-5, with 7 bases matching TRBD2. J gave up 4 bases and V 0 bases, and 6 bases lay outside the gene matches. Germline CDR1 SGHRS, CDR2 YFSETQ. The CDR3 loop spans 15 amino acids. The CDR3 DNA follows: TGCGCCAGCAGCTTGGCTGCCGGACTAGTAGAGACCCAGTACTTC. This translates into CASSLAAGLVETQYF.

Here the CDR3 reads CASSQELADLYNEQFF. CDR3 nucleotides: TGCGCCAGCAGCCAAGAGCTAGCGGACCTCTACAATGAGCAGTTCTTC. The chain employs TRBV4-1 and TRBJ2-1; 7 bases agree with TRBD2. Germline V gene sequence: CDR1 MGHRA, CDR2 YSYEKL. With 0 bases clipped from V and 3 bases from J, the junction kept 5 bases outside the gene matches. This CDR3 spans 16 amino acids.

This chain connects TRBV9 to TRBJ1-2; tentative D call: TRBD1 (5 bases). Germline CDR1 reads SGDLS; CDR2 reads YYNGEE. Trimming removed 6 bases from V and 4 bases from J, with 16 bases in between. This CDR3 has 14 amino acids. The CDR3 sequence is CASNLGGSSYGYTF. DNA of the CDR3: TGTGCCAGCAACCTGGGGGGGTCGTCCTATGGCTACACCTTC.

The J gene is TRBJ1-2, the V gene TRBV6-1, with D possibly matching TRBD1 (5 bases). The CDR3 length is 15 residues. From germline, CDR1 is MNHNS and CDR2 SASEGT. Trimming removed 6 bases at V and 1 base at J, with 15 bases between. CDR3 in amino acids: CASSPGRRDNYGYTF. The CDR3 DNA follows: TGTGCCAGCAGCCCGGGACGGAGGGATAACTATGGCTACACCTTC.

V usage is TRBV18 and J usage is TRBJ2-5, with unresolved D. Trimming left V 2 bases short and J 0 bases short, with 10 bases between. The germline gives CDR1 KGHSH, CDR2 LQKENI. The CDR3 has 15 amino acids. The CDR3 protein is CASSPAGRHQETQYF. The CDR3 DNA reads TGTGCCAGCTCACCAGCAGGCAGGCACCAAGAGACCCAGTACTTC.